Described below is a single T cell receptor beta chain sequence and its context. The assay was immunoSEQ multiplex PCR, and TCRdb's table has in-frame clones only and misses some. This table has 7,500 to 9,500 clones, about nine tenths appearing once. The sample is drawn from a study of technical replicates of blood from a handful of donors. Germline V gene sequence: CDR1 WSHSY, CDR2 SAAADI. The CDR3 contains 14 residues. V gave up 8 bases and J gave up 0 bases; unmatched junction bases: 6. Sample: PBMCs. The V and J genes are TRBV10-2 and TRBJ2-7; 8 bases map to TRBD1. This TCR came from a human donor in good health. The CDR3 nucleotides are TGCGCCAGCCTAAGCCAGGGGGCCTCCTACGAGCAGTACTTC. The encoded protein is CASLSQGASYEQYF.